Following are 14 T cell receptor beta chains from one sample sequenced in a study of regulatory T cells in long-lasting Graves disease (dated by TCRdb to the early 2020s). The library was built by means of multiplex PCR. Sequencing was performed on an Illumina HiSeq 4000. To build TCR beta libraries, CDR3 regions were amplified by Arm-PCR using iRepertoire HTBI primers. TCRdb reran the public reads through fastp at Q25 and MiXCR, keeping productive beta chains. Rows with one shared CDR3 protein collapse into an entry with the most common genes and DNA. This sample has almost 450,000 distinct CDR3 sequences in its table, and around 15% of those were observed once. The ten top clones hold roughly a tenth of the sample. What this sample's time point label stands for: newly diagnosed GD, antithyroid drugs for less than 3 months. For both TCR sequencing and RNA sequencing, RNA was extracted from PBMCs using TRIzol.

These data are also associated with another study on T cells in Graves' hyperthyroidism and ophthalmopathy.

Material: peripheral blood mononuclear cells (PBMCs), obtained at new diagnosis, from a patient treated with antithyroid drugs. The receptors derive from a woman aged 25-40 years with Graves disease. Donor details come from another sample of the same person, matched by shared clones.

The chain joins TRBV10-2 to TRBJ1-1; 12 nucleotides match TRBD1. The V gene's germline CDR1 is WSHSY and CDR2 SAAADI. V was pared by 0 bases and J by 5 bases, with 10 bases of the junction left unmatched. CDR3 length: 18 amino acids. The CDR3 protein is CASSESGQGAPWGTEAFF. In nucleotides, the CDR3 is TGCGCCAGCAGTGAGTCGGGACAGGGGGCGCCGTGGGGGACTGAAGCTTTCTTT.

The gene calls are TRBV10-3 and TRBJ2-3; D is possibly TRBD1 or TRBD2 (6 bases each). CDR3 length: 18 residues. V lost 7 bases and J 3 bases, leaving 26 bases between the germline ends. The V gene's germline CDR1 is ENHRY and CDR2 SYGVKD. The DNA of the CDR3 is TGTGCCATCAAGCATTCGGGGGCCGGGGCAGACCCAACAGATACGCAGTATTTT. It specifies CAIKHSGAGADPTDTQYF.

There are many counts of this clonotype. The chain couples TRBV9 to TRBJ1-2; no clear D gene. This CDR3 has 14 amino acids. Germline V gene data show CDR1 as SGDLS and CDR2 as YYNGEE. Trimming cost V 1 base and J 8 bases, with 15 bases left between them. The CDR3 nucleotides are TGTGCCAGCAGCGTACAGCCGGGAGTGGAGGGCTACACCTTC. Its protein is CASSVQPGVEGYTF. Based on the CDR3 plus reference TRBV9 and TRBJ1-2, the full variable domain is DSGVTQTPKHLITATGQRVTLRCSPRSGDLSVYWYQQSLDQGLQFLIQYYNGEERAKGNILERFSAQQFPDLHSELNLSSLELGDSALYFCASSVQPGVEGYTFGSGTRLTVV.

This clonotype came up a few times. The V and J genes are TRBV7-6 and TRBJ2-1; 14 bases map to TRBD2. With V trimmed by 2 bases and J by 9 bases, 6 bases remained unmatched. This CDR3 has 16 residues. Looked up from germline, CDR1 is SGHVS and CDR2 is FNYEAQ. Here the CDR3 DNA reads TGTGCCAGCAGCTTACGGACTAGCGGGAGGTGGGGTGAGCAGTTCTTC. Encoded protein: CASSLRTSGRWGEQFF.

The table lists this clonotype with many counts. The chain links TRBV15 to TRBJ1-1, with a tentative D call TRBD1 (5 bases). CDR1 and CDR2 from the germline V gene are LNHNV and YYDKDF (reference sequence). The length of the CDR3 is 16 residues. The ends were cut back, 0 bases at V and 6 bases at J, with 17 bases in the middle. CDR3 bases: TGTGCCACCAGCAGAGATCTGACGGGGGTCTTCGCTGAAGCTTTCTTT. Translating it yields CATSRDLTGVFAEAFF.

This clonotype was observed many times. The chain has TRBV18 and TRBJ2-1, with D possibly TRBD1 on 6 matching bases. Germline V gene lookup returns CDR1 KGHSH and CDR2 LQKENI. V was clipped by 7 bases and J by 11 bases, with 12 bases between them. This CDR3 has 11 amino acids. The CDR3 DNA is TGTGCCAGCTACACAGGGAGTAAGCAGTTCTTC. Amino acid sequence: CASYTGSKQFF. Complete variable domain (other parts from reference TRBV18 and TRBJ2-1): NAGVMQNPRHLVRRRGQEARLRCSPMKGHSHVYWYRQLPEEGLKFMVYLQKENIIDESGMPKERFSAEFPKEGPSILRIQQVVRGDSAAYFCASYTGSKQFFGPGTRLTVL.

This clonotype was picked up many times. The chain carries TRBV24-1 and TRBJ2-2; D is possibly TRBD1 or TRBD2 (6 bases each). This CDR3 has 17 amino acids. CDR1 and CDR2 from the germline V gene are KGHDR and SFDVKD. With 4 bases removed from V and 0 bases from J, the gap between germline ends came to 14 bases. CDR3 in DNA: TGTGCCACCAGTGACGTATCCGGGGGCGCGAACACCGGGGAGCTGTTTTTT. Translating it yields CATSDVSGGANTGELFF.

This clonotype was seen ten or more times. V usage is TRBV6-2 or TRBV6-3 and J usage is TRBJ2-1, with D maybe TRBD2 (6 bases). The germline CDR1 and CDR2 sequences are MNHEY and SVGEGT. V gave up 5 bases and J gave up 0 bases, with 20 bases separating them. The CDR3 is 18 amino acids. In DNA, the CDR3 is TGTGCCAGCAGTCCTCGGGGGTGGACGGAAGGCTCCTACAATGAGCAGTTCTTC. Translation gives CASSPRGWTEGSYNEQFF.

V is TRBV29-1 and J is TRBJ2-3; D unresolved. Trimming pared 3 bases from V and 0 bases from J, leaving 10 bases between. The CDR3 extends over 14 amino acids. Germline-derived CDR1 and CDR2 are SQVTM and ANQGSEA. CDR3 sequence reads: CSVELSASTDTQYF. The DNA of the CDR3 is TGCAGCGTTGAGCTCAGCGCCAGCACAGATACGCAGTATTTT.

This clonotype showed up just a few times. CDR3 sequence (DNA): TGCGCCAGCAGCTTCGGGGGGGTAAATGAAAAACTGTTTTTT. This gives the protein CASSFGGVNEKLFF. This sequence joins TRBV5-1 and TRBJ1-4; tentatively, D is TRBD1 (5 bases). This CDR3 spans 14 amino acids. Trimming shortened V by 2 bases and J by 5 bases, and 10 bases separated the two germline ends. In germline, CDR1 is SGHRS, CDR2 YFSETQ.

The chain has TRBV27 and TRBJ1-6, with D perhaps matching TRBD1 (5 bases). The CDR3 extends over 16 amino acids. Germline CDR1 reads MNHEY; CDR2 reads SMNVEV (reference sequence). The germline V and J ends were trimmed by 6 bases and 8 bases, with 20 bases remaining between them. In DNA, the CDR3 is TGTGCCAGCAGAGATATCGCAGGGTATTTTGATTCACCCCTCCACTTT. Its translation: CASRDIAGYFDSPLHF.

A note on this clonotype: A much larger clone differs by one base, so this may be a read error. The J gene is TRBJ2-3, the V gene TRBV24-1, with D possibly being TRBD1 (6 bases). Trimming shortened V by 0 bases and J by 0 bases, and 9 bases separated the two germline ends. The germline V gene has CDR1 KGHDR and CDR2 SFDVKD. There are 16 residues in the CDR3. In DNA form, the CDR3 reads TGTGCCACCAGTGATTTGGCAGGGGAAAGCACAGATACGCAGTATTTT. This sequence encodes CATSDLAGESTDTQYF.

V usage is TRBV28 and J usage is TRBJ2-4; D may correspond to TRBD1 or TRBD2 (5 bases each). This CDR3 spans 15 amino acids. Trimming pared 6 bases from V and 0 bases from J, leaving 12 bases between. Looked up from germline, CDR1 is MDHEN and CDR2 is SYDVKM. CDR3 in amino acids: CASSHGGIAKNIQYF. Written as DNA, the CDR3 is TGTGCCAGCAGCCATGGGGGAATAGCCAAAAACATTCAGTACTTC. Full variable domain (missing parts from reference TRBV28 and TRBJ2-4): DVKVTQSSRYLVKRTGEKVFLECVQDMDHENMFWYRQDPGLGLRLIYFSYDVKMKEKGDIPEGYSVSREKKERFSLILESASTNQTSMYLCASSHGGIAKNIQYFGAGTRLSVL.

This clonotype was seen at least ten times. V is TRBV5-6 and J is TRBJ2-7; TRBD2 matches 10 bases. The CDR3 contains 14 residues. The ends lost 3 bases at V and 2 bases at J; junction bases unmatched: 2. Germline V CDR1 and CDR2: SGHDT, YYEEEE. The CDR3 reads CASSSGTSAYEQYF. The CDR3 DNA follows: TGTGCCAGCAGCTCCGGGACTAGCGCCTACGAGCAGTACTTC.